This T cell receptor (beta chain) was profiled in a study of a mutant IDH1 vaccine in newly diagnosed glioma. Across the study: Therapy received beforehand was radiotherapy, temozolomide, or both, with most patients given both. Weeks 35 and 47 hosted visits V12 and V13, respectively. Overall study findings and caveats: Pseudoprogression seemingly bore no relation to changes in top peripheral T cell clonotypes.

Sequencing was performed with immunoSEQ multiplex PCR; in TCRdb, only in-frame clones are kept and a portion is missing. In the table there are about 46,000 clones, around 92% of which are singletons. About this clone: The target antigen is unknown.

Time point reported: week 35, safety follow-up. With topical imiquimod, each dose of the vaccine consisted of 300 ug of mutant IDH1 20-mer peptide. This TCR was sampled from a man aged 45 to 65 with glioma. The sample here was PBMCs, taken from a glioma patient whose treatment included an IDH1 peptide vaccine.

The CDR3 loop reads CASSTRTGHNSPLHF. Written as DNA, the CDR3 is TGTGCCAGCAGCACCCGGACAGGGCATAATTCACCCCTCCACTTT. V usage is TRBV5-6 and J usage is TRBJ1-6, with 8 bases that match TRBD1. In germline, CDR1 is SGHDT, CDR2 YYEEEE. The V and J ends lost 4 bases and 5 bases, in that order; junction bases with no gene match: 5. The CDR3 spans 15 residues.